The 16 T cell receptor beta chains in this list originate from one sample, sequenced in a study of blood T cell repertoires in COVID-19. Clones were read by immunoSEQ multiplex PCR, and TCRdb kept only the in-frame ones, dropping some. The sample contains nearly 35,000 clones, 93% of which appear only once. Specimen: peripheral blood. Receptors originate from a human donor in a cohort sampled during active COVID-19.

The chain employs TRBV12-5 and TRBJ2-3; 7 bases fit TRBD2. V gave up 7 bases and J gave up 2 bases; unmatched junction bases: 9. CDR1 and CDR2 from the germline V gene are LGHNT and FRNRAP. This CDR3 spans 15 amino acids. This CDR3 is CASAPGEGYTDTQYF. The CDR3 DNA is TGTGCTAGTGCCCCGGGGGAGGGATACACAGATACGCAGTATTTT.

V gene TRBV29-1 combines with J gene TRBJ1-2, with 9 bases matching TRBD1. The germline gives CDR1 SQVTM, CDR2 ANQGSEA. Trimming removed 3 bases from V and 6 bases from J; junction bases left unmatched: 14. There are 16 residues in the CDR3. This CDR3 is CSVDAVGQGRSNGYTF. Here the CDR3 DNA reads TGCAGCGTTGATGCGGTGGGACAGGGACGTTCTAATGGCTACACCTTC.

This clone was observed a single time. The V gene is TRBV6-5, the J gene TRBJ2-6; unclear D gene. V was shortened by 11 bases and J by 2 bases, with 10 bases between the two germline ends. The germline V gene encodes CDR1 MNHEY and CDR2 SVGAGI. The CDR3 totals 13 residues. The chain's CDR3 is CAGILAGANVLTF. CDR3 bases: TGTGCCGGCATCCTCGCTGGGGCCAACGTCCTGACTTTC.

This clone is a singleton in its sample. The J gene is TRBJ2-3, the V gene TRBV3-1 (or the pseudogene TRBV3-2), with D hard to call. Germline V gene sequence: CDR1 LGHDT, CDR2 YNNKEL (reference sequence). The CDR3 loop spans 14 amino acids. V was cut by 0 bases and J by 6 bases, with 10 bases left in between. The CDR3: CASSQEGFPDTQYF. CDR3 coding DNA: TGTGCCAGCAGCCAAGAGGGCTTCCCTGATACGCAGTATTTT.

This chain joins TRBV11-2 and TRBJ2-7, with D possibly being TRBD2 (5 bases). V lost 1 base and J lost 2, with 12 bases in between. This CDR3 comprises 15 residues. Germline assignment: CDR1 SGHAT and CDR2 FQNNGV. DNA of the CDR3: TGTGCCAGCAGCTTAGGCTGGGGAGCTACCTACGAGCAGTACTTC. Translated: CASSLGWGATYEQYF.

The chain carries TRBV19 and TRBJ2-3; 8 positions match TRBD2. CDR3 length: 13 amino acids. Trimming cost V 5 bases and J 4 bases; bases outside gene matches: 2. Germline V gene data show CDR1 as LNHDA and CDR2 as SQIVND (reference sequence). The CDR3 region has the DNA TGTGCCAGTAGTCCGGGGGGGCCAGATACGCAGTATTTT. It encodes CASSPGGPDTQYF.

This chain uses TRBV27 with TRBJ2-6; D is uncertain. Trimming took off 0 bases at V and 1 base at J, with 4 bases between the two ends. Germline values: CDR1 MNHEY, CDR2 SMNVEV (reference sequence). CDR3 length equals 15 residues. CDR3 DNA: TGTGCCAGCAGTTTATCCTCTTCTGGGGCCAACGTCCTGACTTTC. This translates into CASSLSSSGANVLTF.

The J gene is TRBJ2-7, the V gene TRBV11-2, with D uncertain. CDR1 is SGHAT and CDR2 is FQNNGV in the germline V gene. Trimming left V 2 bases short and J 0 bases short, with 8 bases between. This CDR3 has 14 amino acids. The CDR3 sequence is CASSLLRRSYEQYF. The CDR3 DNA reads TGTGCCAGCAGCTTACTGCGTCGCTCCTACGAGCAGTACTTC.

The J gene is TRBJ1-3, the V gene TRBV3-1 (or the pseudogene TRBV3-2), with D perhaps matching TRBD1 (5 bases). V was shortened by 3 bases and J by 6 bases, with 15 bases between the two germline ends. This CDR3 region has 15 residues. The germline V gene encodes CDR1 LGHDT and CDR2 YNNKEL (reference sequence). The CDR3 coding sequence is TGTGCCAGCAGCCACTCAGGGTTCATGATAAACACCATATATTTT. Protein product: CASSHSGFMINTIYF.

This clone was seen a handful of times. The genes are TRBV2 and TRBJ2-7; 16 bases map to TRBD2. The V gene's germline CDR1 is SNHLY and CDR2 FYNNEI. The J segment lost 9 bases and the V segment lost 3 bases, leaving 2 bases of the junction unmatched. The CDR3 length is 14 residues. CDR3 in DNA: TGTGCCAGCAGTGAGGGACTAGCGGGGGGGCCGCAGTACTTC. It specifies CASSEGLAGGPQYF.

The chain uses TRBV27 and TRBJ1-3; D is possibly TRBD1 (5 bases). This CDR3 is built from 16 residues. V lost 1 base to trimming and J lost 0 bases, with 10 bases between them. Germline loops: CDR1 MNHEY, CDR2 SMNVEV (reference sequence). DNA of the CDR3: TGTGCCAGCAGTTTATGGGGGGACCCCTCTGGAAACACCATATATTTT. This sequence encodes CASSLWGDPSGNTIYF.

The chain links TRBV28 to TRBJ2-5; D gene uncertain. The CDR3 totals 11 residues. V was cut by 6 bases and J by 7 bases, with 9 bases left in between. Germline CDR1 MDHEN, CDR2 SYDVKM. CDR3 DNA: TGTGCCAGCAGCCGGAGTTGGACCCAGTACTTC. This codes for CASSRSWTQYF.

CDR3 residues: CASSQRGTEAFF. For the CDR3, the DNA is TGTGCCAGCAGCCAGCGGGGCACTGAAGCTTTCTTT. The chain employs TRBV3-1 (or the pseudogene TRBV3-2) and TRBJ1-1; no reliable D call. The CDR3 runs 12 residues. Germline V gene data show CDR1 as LGHDT and CDR2 as YNNKEL (reference sequence). Trimming removed 3 bases from V and 4 bases from J, with 6 bases in between.

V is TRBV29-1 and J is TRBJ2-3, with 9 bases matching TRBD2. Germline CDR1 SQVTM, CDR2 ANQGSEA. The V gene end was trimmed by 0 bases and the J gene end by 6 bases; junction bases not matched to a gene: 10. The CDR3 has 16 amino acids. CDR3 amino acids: CSVEDLAGAHRDTQYF. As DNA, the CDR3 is TGCAGCGTTGAAGATTTAGCGGGGGCGCATCGGGATACGCAGTATTTT.

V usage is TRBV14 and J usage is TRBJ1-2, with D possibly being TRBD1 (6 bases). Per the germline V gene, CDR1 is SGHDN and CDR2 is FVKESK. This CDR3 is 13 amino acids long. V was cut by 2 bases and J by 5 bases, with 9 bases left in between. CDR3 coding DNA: TGTGCCAGCAGCCAAACAGGGATTTATGGCTACACCTTC. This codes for CASSQTGIYGYTF.

The CDR3 spells CASRASSGRTDTQYF. The DNA of the CDR3 is TGTGCCAGCAGAGCAAGTAGCGGCCGCACAGATACGCAGTATTTT. The gene calls are TRBV2 and TRBJ2-3, with D possibly matching TRBD2 (6 bases). The ends were cut back, 6 bases at V and 1 base at J, with 14 bases in the middle. CDR1 is SNHLY, CDR2 FYNNEI, per germline. This CDR3 is 15 amino acids long.